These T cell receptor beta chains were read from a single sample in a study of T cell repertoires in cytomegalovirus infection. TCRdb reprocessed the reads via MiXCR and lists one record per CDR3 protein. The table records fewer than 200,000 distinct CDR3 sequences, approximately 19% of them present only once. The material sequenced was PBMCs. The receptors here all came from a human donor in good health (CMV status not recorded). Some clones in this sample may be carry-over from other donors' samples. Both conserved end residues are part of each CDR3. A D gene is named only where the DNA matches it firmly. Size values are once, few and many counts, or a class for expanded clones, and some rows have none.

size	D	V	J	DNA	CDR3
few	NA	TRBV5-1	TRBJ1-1	TGCGCCAGCAAACGACAGATACAAAACGGGAACTTGAACACTGAAGCTTTCTTT	CASKRQIQNGNLNTEAFF
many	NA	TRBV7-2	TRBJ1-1	TGTGCCAGCAGCTCCCGTCGCCCCGGGGACACTGAAGCTTTCTTT	CASSSRRPGDTEAFF
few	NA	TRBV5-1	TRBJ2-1	TGCGCCACCTCGAGACCGTCCTCCTCCTACAATGAGCAGTTCTTC	CATSRPSSSYNEQFF
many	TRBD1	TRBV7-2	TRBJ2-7	TGTGCCAGCAGCTTAGAACAGGGGCTAGACGAGCAGTACTTC	CASSLEQGLDEQYF
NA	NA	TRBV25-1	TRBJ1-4	TGTGCCAGCAGGGGACGGGTGTCAACTAATGAAAAACTGTTTTTT	CASRGRVSTNEKLFF
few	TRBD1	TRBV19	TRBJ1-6	TGTGCCAGCGGGGACAGCTATAATTCACCCCTCCACTTT	CASGDSYNSPLHF
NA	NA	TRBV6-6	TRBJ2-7	TGTGCCAGCACGGGCCACAGTTTACCCTACGAGCAGTACTTC	CASTGHSLPYEQYF
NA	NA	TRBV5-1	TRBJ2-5	TGCGCCAGCAGCCCCGGGGGCGGGGAGACCCAGTACTTC	CASSPGGGETQYF
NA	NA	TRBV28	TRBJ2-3	TGTGCCAGCAGTTTATGGGAGTCCGGCACAGATACGCAGTATTTT	CASSLWESGTDTQYF
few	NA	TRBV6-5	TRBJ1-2	TGTGCCAGCAGTCACGTCGACGGTCAGGGAGAAGATGGCTACACCTTC	CASSHVDGQGEDGYTF
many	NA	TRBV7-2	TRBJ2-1	TGTGCCAGCAGCTTTCCGGGACTCCTTAGGGGTAATGAGCAGTTCTTC	CASSFPGLLRGNEQFF
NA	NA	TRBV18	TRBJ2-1	TGTGCCAGCTCACCATTCGGATTGAGCACCAATGAGCAGTTCTTC	CASSPFGLSTNEQFF
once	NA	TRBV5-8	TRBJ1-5	TGTGCCAGCAGCTTGGGAGGCAGGGGTAGCAATCAGCCCCAGCATTTT	CASSLGGRGSNQPQHF
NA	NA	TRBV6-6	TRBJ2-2	TGTGCCAGCAAAGGCTCAGGGATGAACACCGGGGAGCTGTTTTTT	CASKGSGMNTGELFF